This passage covers 14 T cell receptor beta chains from one sample sequenced in a study of CD8+ T cells in alopecia areata. Extracted RNA was reverse transcribed into cDNA, the sequencing template. Measured with immunoSEQ multiplex PCR; TCRdb has only the in-frame clones, and not every one. Of approximately 63,000 clones listed, approximately 60% are singletons. The sample was CD8+ T cells sorted from blood, taken at week 0. Source of these receptors: a human donor with alopecia areata.

The rearrangement uses TRBV27 and TRBJ1-1, with 7 bases lining up with TRBD1. This CDR3 has 12 residues. J lost 6 bases, V lost 3 bases, and 1 base had no gene match. Germline V gene data show CDR1 as MNHEY and CDR2 as SMNVEV (reference sequence). The CDR3 loop reads CASSLQGAEAFF. CDR3 coding DNA: TGTGCCAGCAGTTTGCAGGGGGCTGAAGCTTTCTTT.

The chain links TRBV5-1 to TRBJ2-1, with D tentatively TRBD1 (5 bases). The CDR3 spans 12 residues. V shed 6 bases and J shed 5 bases, with 9 bases lying between them. The germline CDR1 and CDR2 sequences are SGHRS and YFSETQ. The CDR3 nucleotides read TGCGCCAGCAAAGGGGTGGACAATGAGCAGTTCTTC. Protein: CASKGVDNEQFF.

The rearrangement links TRBV6-1 to TRBJ1-3; D uncertain. The CDR3 is 13 amino acids. CDR1 is MNHNS, CDR2 SASEGT, per germline. Trimming took 1 base from V and 8 from J, leaving 9 bases between them. The chain's CDR3 is CASSEVEVDTIYF. CDR3 nucleotide sequence: TGTGCCAGCAGTGAAGTTGAGGTGGACACCATATATTTT.

This clone has a handful of counts. The chain links TRBV14 to TRBJ2-1; 13 positions agree with TRBD2. The CDR3 is made up of 15 amino acids. Looked up from germline, CDR1 is SGHDN and CDR2 is FVKESK. V shed 1 base, J shed 7 bases, and the junction held 1 base outside the gene matches. CDR3: CASSQGTSGRNEQFF. CDR3 sequence (DNA): TGTGCCAGCAGCCAAGGGACTAGCGGGAGAAATGAGCAGTTCTTC.

This chain's CDR3 is CASNAAGVAYNEQFF. In DNA form, the CDR3 reads TGTGCCAGCAACGCGGCGGGAGTGGCCTACAATGAGCAGTTCTTC. The chain combines TRBV2 with TRBJ2-1; 7 nucleotides match TRBD2. Looked up from germline, CDR1 is SNHLY and CDR2 is FYNNEI. The CDR3 loop spans 15 amino acids. V gave up 7 bases and J gave up 2 bases; unmatched junction bases: 8.

A few counts support this clone. This rearrangement joins TRBV4-3 to TRBJ2-7, with 7 nucleotides matching TRBD1. Trimming cost V 0 bases and J 6 bases; bases outside gene matches: 8. This CDR3 has 15 residues. Germline V lookup: CDR1 LGHNA, CDR2 YSLEER. The CDR3 protein is CASSQDRATGAEQYF. As DNA, the CDR3 is TGCGCCAGCAGCCAAGATCGGGCTACAGGGGCCGAGCAGTACTTC.

The chain carries TRBV29-1 and TRBJ2-7; possibly TRBD1 for D (5 bases). This CDR3 comprises 13 residues. Trimming cost V 7 bases and J 3 bases, with 16 bases left between them. Germline CDR1 reads SQVTM; CDR2 reads ANQGSEA. The CDR3 is CSGGFGTDYEQYF. CDR3 coding DNA: TGCAGCGGGGGCTTTGGAACCGACTACGAGCAGTACTTC.

This clone showed up just a few times. The chain is built from TRBV4-1 and TRBJ2-7; D gene unclear. Per the germline V gene, CDR1 is MGHRA and CDR2 is YSYEKL. V was clipped by 1 base and J by 5 bases, with 9 bases between them. The CDR3 has 13 amino acids. The CDR3 is CASSQVQAHEQYF. CDR3 in DNA: TGCGCCAGCAGCCAAGTTCAGGCCCACGAGCAGTACTTC.

This clone has more than one count but fewer than ten. This chain connects TRBV25-1 to TRBJ1-2; D not certain. Germline CDR1 reads MGHDK; CDR2 reads SYGVNS. This CDR3 comprises 13 residues. The V end was cut by 5 bases, the J end by 1 base, with 8 bases between. The CDR3 nucleotides read TGTGCCAGCAGTTTCCGGAATAACTATGGCTACACCTTC. This codes for CASSFRNNYGYTF.

DNA of the CDR3: TGCAGCGCCAAAGGGGGGGCTGGGGAGCAGTACTTC. Encoded protein: CSAKGGAGEQYF. This chain links TRBV29-1 with TRBJ2-7; TRBD2 might be the D (7 bases). The CDR3 has 12 amino acids. Trimming stripped 7 bases from V and 7 bases from J, with 17 bases between. In germline, CDR1 is SQVTM, CDR2 ANQGSEA.

V is TRBV29-1 and J is TRBJ1-2; TRBD1 might be the D (6 bases). This CDR3 comprises 18 residues. With 6 bases removed from V and 2 bases from J, the gap between germline ends came to 28 bases. CDR1 and CDR2 from the germline V gene are SQVTM and ANQGSEA. CDR3 in amino acids: CSVDYWTEGQTINYGYTF. The CDR3 DNA follows: TGCAGCGTGGACTATTGGACTGAAGGACAGACGATAAACTATGGCTACACCTTC. The variable domain in full, completed from reference TRBV29-1 and TRBJ1-2, reads SAVISQKPSRDICQRGTSLTIQCQVDSQVTMMFWYRQQPGQSLTLIATANQGSEATYESGFVIDKFPISRPNLTFSTLTVSNMSPEDSSIYLCSVDYWTEGQTINYGYTFGSGTRLTVV.

The chain couples TRBV9 to TRBJ2-6; a weak D match, TRBD1 (5 bases). This CDR3 has 15 residues. V was pared by 4 bases and J by 3 bases, with 11 bases between. The germline V gene encodes CDR1 SGDLS and CDR2 YYNGEE. The CDR3 nucleotides are TGTGCCAGCAGCCAGGGTGCAAATGGGGCCAACGTCCTGACTTTC. Protein: CASSQGANGANVLTF. The entire variable domain, with the rest obtained from reference TRBV9 and TRBJ2-6, is as follows: DSGVTQTPKHLITATGQRVTLRCSPRSGDLSVYWYQQSLDQGLQFLIQYYNGEERAKGNILERFSAQQFPDLHSELNLSSLELGDSALYFCASSQGANGANVLTFGAGSRLTVL.

J is TRBJ2-7 and V is TRBV4-1, with 7 bases lining up with TRBD1. V lost 0 bases, J lost 4 bases, and 12 bases stayed unmatched. CDR3 length: 17 amino acids. Germline CDR1 and CDR2: MGHRA and YSYEKL. CDR3 in amino acids: CASSQESLQGPPYEQYF. The DNA for the CDR3 is TGCGCCAGCAGCCAAGAGAGCCTACAGGGGCCCCCTTACGAGCAGTACTTC.

This chain joins TRBV7-6 and TRBJ1-6; D uncertain. The ends were cut back, 0 bases at V and 10 bases at J, with 10 bases in the middle. CDR3 length equals 14 residues. Per the germline V gene, CDR1 is SGHVS and CDR2 is FNYEAQ. The CDR3 sequence is CASSLAGFGSPLHF. The CDR3 DNA sequence: TGTGCCAGCAGCTTAGCGGGGTTTGGATCACCCCTCCACTTT.